These 6 T cell receptor beta chains were all obtained from the same sample, sequenced in a study of breast tumors, draining lymph nodes, adjacent tissues. TCRdb analysed the multiplex PCR reads with MiXCR anew, one entry per CDR3 protein. The sample has over 200,000 distinct CDR3 sequences; less than 40% are singletons. Axillary draining lymph nodes of breast cancer patients supplied the node samples. The sample taken for sequencing was axillary lymph node tissue. These receptors were taken from a female donor with breast cancer. Some clones in this sample may be carry-over from other donors' samples.

As concerns this clonotype: Given a much more abundant clone one base away, this may be a read error. This chain uses TRBV10-3 with TRBJ1-1, with D unclear. The CDR3 length is 13 residues. Germline V lookup: CDR1 ENHRY, CDR2 SYGVKD. The CDR3 region is CVVQQIMNTEAFF. The DNA for the CDR3 is TGTGTCGTTCAACAGATCATGAACACTGAAGCTTTCTTT.

The J gene is TRBJ1-2, the V gene TRBV12-5; 8 positions agree with TRBD1. Germline V gene data show CDR1 as LGHNT and CDR2 as FRNRAP. The CDR3 sequence is 14 residues long. The CDR3 DNA reads as TGTGTCAGCAGTTTATCAGGGGGCGACGATGGCTACACCTTC. It is translated as CVSSLSGGDDGYTF.

Of note for this clonotype: This clone may be a read error of a much larger clone one base away. The chain joins TRBV20-1 to TRBJ2-6; possibly TRBD1 or TRBD2 for D (5 bases each). The CDR3 contains 14 residues. Germline CDR1 and CDR2: DFQATT and SNEGSKA (reference sequence). The CDR3 DNA reads TGCAGTGCTAGACACGGGGCTGGGGCCACCGTCCTGACTTTC. Protein: CSARHGAGATVLTF.

This clonotype was counted ten times or more. The chain is built from TRBV20-1 and TRBJ1-6, with unresolved D. Trimming took off 3 bases at V and 6 bases at J, with 15 bases between the two ends. The germline gives CDR1 DFQATT, CDR2 SNEGSKA (reference sequence). This CDR3 spans 15 amino acids. This CDR3 is CSASRPGKGNSPLHF. CDR3 sequence (DNA): TGCAGTGCTAGTCGGCCCGGGAAGGGTAATTCACCCCTCCACTTT.

This clonotype was observed at least ten times. The chain joins TRBV9 to TRBJ2-1; D is ambiguous. V was shortened by 4 bases and J by 3 bases, with 8 bases between the two germline ends. CDR1 and CDR2 from the germline V gene are SGDLS and YYNGEE. This CDR3 is built from 13 residues. As DNA, the CDR3 is TGTGCCAGCAGCCTCGACGACTACAATGAGCAGTTCTTC. The encoded protein is CASSLDDYNEQFF. Drawing the rest from reference TRBV9 and TRBJ2-1, the complete variable domain is DSGVTQTPKHLITATGQRVTLRCSPRSGDLSVYWYQQSLDQGLQFLIQYYNGEERAKGNILERFSAQQFPDLHSELNLSSLELGDSALYFCASSLDDYNEQFFGPGTRLTVL.

This clonotype was observed a single time. The genes are TRBV11-2 and TRBJ1-1; 9 positions match TRBD1. Unmatched junction bases numbered 6, after V lost 0 bases and J lost 4 bases. The CDR3 is 16 residues long. Germline values: CDR1 SGHAT, CDR2 FQNNGV. The CDR3 region is CASSLDQGQGRTEAFF. The CDR3 region has the DNA TGTGCCAGCAGCTTAGATCAGGGACAGGGACGCACTGAAGCTTTCTTT.